The rows below give T cell receptor beta chains drawn from one sample of a study of cytomegalovirus exposure and HLA in healthy donors. TCRdb's table, derived via immunoSEQ multiplex PCR, lists solely in-frame clones and lacks some. The table has some 290,000 clones, approximately 88% seen once; the top ten hold approximately 0.9%. Source material: PBMCs. The receptors were gathered from a man younger than 40 in good health and CMV-seronegative. The CDR3 runs from the conserved cysteine through the conserved F or W. A D gene is named only where the DNA matches it firmly. Expanded clones get a size class; other rows say once, few or many, or leave the size out.

V gene	J gene	D gene	clone size	CDR3 DNA	CDR3 protein
TRBV27	TRBJ1-6	TRBD1	-	TGTGCCAGCAGTGCCGACAGGGGAGGCTCCTATAATTCACCCCTCCACTTT	CASSADRGGSYNSPLHF
TRBV5-6	TRBJ1-6	-	-	TGTGCCAGCAGCTTGCAGGGATTTTATAATTCACCCCTCCACTTT	CASSLQGFYNSPLHF
TRBV10-1	TRBJ1-1	-	-	TGCGCCAGCAGTGTTTCAGGGTCGAACACTGAAGCTTTCTTT	CASSVSGSNTEAFF
TRBV7-9	TRBJ2-6	-	few	TGTGCCAGCAGCTTAGAGAGACACCGGTCATCCTCTGGGGCCAACGTCCTGACTTTC	CASSLERHRSSSGANVLTF
TRBV5-5	TRBJ1-2	TRBD1	once	TGTGCCAGCAGCTTGGGTGACAGGGAGGATGGCTACACCTTC	CASSLGDREDGYTF
TRBV6-1	TRBJ1-5	-	once	TGTGCCAGCAACTTACAGGGTGGCAATCAGCCCCAGCATTTT	CASNLQGGNQPQHF
TRBV2	TRBJ1-2	-	-	TGTGCCAGCAGTGAAGGCGGCAGGGCAATCAATGGCTACACCTTC	CASSEGGRAINGYTF
TRBV19	TRBJ2-7	TRBD2	-	TGTGCCAGTAGTGTGACTAGCGGGGGTGCCGCCCAGCAGTACTTC	CASSVTSGGAAQQYF
TRBV4-3	TRBJ2-3	TRBD2	-	TGCGCCAGCAGCCAAGATCTAGCGGTAACTAGCACAGATACGCAGTATTTT	CASSQDLAVTSTDTQYF
TRBV5-6	TRBJ2-3	-	-	TGTGCCAGCAGCAGGGACTTCGCCACAGATACGCAGTATTTT	CASSRDFATDTQYF
TRBV7-2	TRBJ2-5	-	-	TGTGCCAGCAGCTTAGAGGCTACAACAGGGTTCAGGGAGACCCAGTACTTC	CASSLEATTGFRETQYF
TRBV20-1	TRBJ1-2	-	-	TGCAGTGCTCCTAATTTCTACGGCTACACCTTC	CSAPNFYGYTF
TRBV11-3	TRBJ2-3	-	few	TGTGCCAGCAGCCCAGGTAAAGACACAGATACGCAGTATTTT	CASSPGKDTDTQYF
TRBV7-6	TRBJ2-2	-	-	TGTGCCAGCAGCTTAGTGCCGATCAGGCTGGGCACCGGGGAGCTGTTTTTT	CASSLVPIRLGTGELFF
TRBV19	TRBJ2-7	-	-	TGTGCCAGTAGTACGGGGGTCTCCTACGAGCAGTACTTC	CASSTGVSYEQYF
TRBV30	TRBJ2-2	TRBD2	few	TGTGCCTGGAGTGCCCGGGGGGGGGCCACCGGGGAGCTGTTTTTT	CAWSARGGATGELFF
TRBV6-5	TRBJ2-7	TRBD1	-	TGTGCCAGCAGTTCTATCGGGACAGGGGCTTACGAGCAGTACTTC	CASSSIGTGAYEQYF
TRBV6-5	TRBJ2-6	-	-	TGTGCCAGCTCGATGGGGGCCTCTGGGGCCAACGTCCTGACTTTC	CASSMGASGANVLTF
TRBV20-1	TRBJ2-3	-	-	TGCAGTGCTAGTTATGAAGGTTCGGGGTATTTT	CSASYEGSGYF
TRBV28	TRBJ1-5	TRBD1	-	TGTGCCAGCAGGACAGCCGGGACAGGGACGCAGCCCCAGCATTTT	CASRTAGTGTQPQHF
TRBV7-9	TRBJ2-7	-	-	TGTGCCACCTCCCGGGACTCGAATACCTACGAGCAGTACTTC	CATSRDSNTYEQYF
TRBV6-4	TRBJ1-2	-	-	TGTGCCAGCAGCCCATCGGGACTAGCTAACTATGGCTACACCTTC	CASSPSGLANYGYTF
TRBV5-6	TRBJ1-5	-	-	TGTGCCAGCAGCCACCGGGAACGGAAGCAGCCCCAGCATTTT	CASSHRERKQPQHF
TRBV27	TRBJ2-1	TRBD1	-	TGTGCCAGCAGTTTACTGGGGACAGGGTACAATGAGCAGTTCTTC	CASSLLGTGYNEQFF
TRBV10-2	TRBJ2-2	-	once	TGCGCCAGCAGTGAGCAGATCCCAGGGAACACCGGGGAGCTGTTTTTT	CASSEQIPGNTGELFF
TRBV7-2	TRBJ2-1	TRBD2	-	TGTGCCAGCAGCCCCAGCGGGGGGGCCTACAATGAGCAGTTCTTC	CASSPSGGAYNEQFF
TRBV6-6	TRBJ2-5	-	-	TGTGCCAGCAGAGAGACAGGTCTCCAAGAGACCCAGTACTTC	CASRETGLQETQYF
TRBV6-1	TRBJ2-5	TRBD1	once	TGTGCCAGCAGCCGGGACAGGGGAAAAGAGACCCAGTACTTC	CASSRDRGKETQYF
TRBV18	TRBJ2-4	TRBD1	-	TGTGCCAGCTGGGGACAGGGCAAAAACATTCAGTACTTC	CASWGQGKNIQYF
TRBV4-3	TRBJ2-5	-	-	TGCGCCAGCAGCCAAGAAAGCCCGGGGGTCGGGGAGACCCAGTACTTC	CASSQESPGVGETQYF
TRBV27	TRBJ2-1	TRBD1	-	TGTGCCAGCAGGACGACAGGGGGTTACTACAATGAGCAGTTCTTC	CASRTTGGYYNEQFF
TRBV7-2	TRBJ2-2	TRBD2	-	TGTGCCAGCAGCTTAGGACTAGCGGGGGGGCCGGACGGGGAGCTGTTTTTT	CASSLGLAGGPDGELFF
TRBV7-2	TRBJ2-1	TRBD2	-	TGTGCCAGCAGCTCAGGACTAGCGGGGATCTATGAGCAGTTCTTC	CASSSGLAGIYEQFF
TRBV5-6	TRBJ2-4	-	-	TGTGCCAGCAGCCGGTCGGGACTCATCAACATTCAGTACTTC	CASSRSGLINIQYF
TRBV5-1	TRBJ1-3	-	-	TGCGCCAGCAGCTTGGGCCCGGGACAACGTGGAAACACCATATATTTT	CASSLGPGQRGNTIYF
TRBV15	TRBJ2-7	TRBD1	-	TGTGCCACCAGCAGAGGACTTACGGACAGGGTCTTGAACGAGCAGTACTTC	CATSRGLTDRVLNEQYF
TRBV29-1	TRBJ1-2	-	-	TGCAGCGTTGAAAACCCTTCACCTACAGTCATCAACTATGGCTACACCTTC	CSVENPSPTVINYGYTF
TRBV13	TRBJ2-7	TRBD1	once	TGTGCCAGCAGTTTGGACAGGGGAGGGGACGAGCAGTACTTC	CASSLDRGGDEQYF
TRBV5-1	TRBJ1-2	-	-	TGCGCCAGCAGCCTTAATGCGGGAGGTTTGGACTATGGCTACACCTTC	CASSLNAGGLDYGYTF
TRBV18	TRBJ1-1	-	-	TGTGCCAGCTCACCAATTCTGCAGGGGCCTGAAGCTTTCTTT	CASSPILQGPEAFF
TRBV7-8	TRBJ2-7	-	-	TGTGCCAGCAGCCCCCGCGGGGTGAACGAGCAGTACTTC	CASSPRGVNEQYF
TRBV7-8	TRBJ1-2	-	-	TGTGCCAGCAGCTTAGTAGCCAGGGAAAACTATGGCTACACCTTC	CASSLVARENYGYTF
TRBV9	TRBJ1-4	TRBD1	-	TGTGCCAGCAGCGTAGGGGGACAGGGATGGGAAAAACTGTTTTTT	CASSVGGQGWEKLFF
TRBV6-6	TRBJ2-7	TRBD1	-	TGTGCCAGCAGTAGGACAGGCGGAGCCTACGAGCAGTACTTC	CASSRTGGAYEQYF
TRBV11-2	TRBJ1-1	TRBD1	-	TGTGCCAGCAGCCCCCCTTTGACAGGGGGCGGGATTGGAGCTTTCTTT	CASSPPLTGGGIGAFF
TRBV9	TRBJ1-4	-	-	TGTGCCAGCAGCGCGGACTTGGGCGGGGAAAAACTGTTTTTT	CASSADLGGEKLFF
TRBV19	TRBJ2-7	TRBD1	-	TGTGCCAGTAGTATAGTGTCGACAGGGGGAAGCTACGAGCAGTACTTC	CASSIVSTGGSYEQYF
TRBV5-1	TRBJ2-1	-	once	TGCGCCAGCAGCTTTGGAGATGAGCAGTTCTTC	CASSFGDEQFF
TRBV9	TRBJ1-1	TRBD1	-	TGTGCCAGCAGCGTAGGGGGACAGGGCACTGAAGCTTTCTTT	CASSVGGQGTEAFF
TRBV27	TRBJ2-3	TRBD1	-	TGTGCCAGCTTCGGACAGGGTGGAGATACGCAGTATTTT	CASFGQGGDTQYF
TRBV11-2	TRBJ1-4	-	-	TGTGCCTGCGCTAGGTTCCGAAACTTTAATGAAAAACTGTTTTTT	CACARFRNFNEKLFF
TRBV6-1	TRBJ1-1	TRBD1	once	TGTGCCAGCAGTGAAGAGACAGGGGTCTACACTGAAGCTTTCTTT	CASSEETGVYTEAFF
TRBV6-1	TRBJ1-6	-	-	TGTGCCAGCATCGGTGAAAGCTCCTATAATTCACCCCTCCACTTT	CASIGESSYNSPLHF
TRBV7-6	TRBJ1-1	TRBD1	few	TGTGCCAGCAGCGTGGGACAGGGGGCATATGGCGGCACTGAAGCTTTCTTT	CASSVGQGAYGGTEAFF
TRBV27	TRBJ2-7	TRBD2	-	TGTGCCAGCAGTTTAGGACTAGCGCTGCCCTACGAGCAGTACTTC	CASSLGLALPYEQYF
TRBV25-1	TRBJ1-1	-	-	TGTGCCAGCAGTGACAGTACGGGTGGATTTGAAGCTTTCTTT	CASSDSTGGFEAFF
TRBV5-4	TRBJ1-1	TRBD1	-	TGTGCCAGCAGCTTCTTTAAGACAGGGACGAACACTGAAGCTTTCTTT	CASSFFKTGTNTEAFF
TRBV30	TRBJ1-2	-	-	TGTGCCTGGAGTCAACTCACAGGGGGCTACACCTTC	CAWSQLTGGYTF
TRBV7-9	TRBJ1-2	-	few	TGTGCCAGCAGCTTAGACGCAAGCAGGGGAGTCGAGGGCTACACCTTC	CASSLDASRGVEGYTF